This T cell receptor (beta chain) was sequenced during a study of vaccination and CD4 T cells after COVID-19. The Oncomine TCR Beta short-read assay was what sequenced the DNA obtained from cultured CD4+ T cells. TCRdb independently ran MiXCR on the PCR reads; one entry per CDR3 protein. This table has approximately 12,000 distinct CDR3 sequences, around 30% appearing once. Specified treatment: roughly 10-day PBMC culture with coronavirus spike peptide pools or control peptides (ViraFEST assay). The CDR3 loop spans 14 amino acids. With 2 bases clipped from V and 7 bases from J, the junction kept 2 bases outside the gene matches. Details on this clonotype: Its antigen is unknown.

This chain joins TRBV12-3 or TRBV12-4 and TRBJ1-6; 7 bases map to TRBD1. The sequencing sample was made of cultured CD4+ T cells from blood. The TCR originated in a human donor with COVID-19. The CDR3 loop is CASSLMGQNSPLHF. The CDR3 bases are TGTGCCAGCAGTTTAATGGGACAGAATTCACCCCTCCACTTT.